The 24 T cell receptor beta chains in this list originate from one sample, sequenced in a study of control samples from healthy donors and cancer patients. The assay was immunoSEQ multiplex PCR, and TCRdb's table has in-frame clones only and misses some. The sample holds tens of thousands of clones, roughly 90% seen once. Sample: PBMCs. The receptors come from a woman aged 55-75 years with head and neck cancer.

The genes are TRBV19 and TRBJ1-1, with 9 nucleotides matching TRBD1. Germline V gives CDR1 LNHDA, CDR2 SQIVND (reference sequence). This CDR3 comprises 14 residues. V trimming: 5 bases; J trimming: 4 bases; junction bases outside the gene matches: 5. The CDR3 is CASSSTGGRTEAFF. The CDR3 region has the DNA TGTGCCAGTAGTTCGACAGGGGGGCGCACTGAAGCTTTCTTT.

The rearrangement joins TRBV11-2 to TRBJ2-2, with D perhaps TRBD1 or TRBD2 (5 bases each). Germline CDR1 and CDR2: SGHAT and FQNNGV. The CDR3 is made up of 16 amino acids. V gave up 5 bases and J gave up 1 base, with 14 bases separating them. The CDR3 loop reads CASSLLGAQNTGELFF. CDR3 in DNA: TGTGCCAGCAGCCTACTAGGGGCCCAGAACACCGGGGAGCTGTTTTTT.

This clone turned up a few times. The CDR3 DNA follows: TGTGCCAGCAGCTATTTACAGGAGAAAAACACCATATATTTT. Protein product: CASSYLQEKNTIYF. The chain combines TRBV3-1 (or the pseudogene TRBV3-2) with TRBJ1-3, with a possible D match to TRBD1 (5 bases). The CDR3 totals 14 residues. Germline V lookup: CDR1 LGHDT, CDR2 YNNKEL (reference sequence). V gave up 5 bases and J gave up 6 bases, with 14 bases separating them.

The sample holds a few counts of this clone. V gene TRBV7-3 combines with J gene TRBJ1-5; no definite D call. The CDR3 loop spans 13 amino acids. Germline CDR1 reads SGHTA; CDR2 reads FQGTGA. Trimming took off 3 bases at V and 3 bases at J, with 6 bases between the two ends. CDR3 DNA: TGTGCCAGCAGCTTTAGGGCCAATCAGCCCCAGCATTTT. Translation gives CASSFRANQPQHF. The complete variable domain, with remaining parts taken from reference TRBV7-3 and TRBJ1-5, reads GAGVSQTPSNKVTEKGKYVELRCDPISGHTALYWYRQSLGQGPEFLIYFQGTGAADDSGLPNDRFFAVRPEGSVSTLKIQRTERGDSAVYLCASSFRANQPQHFGDGTRLSIL.

The J gene is TRBJ1-2, the V gene TRBV24-1; TRBD1 matches at 7 bases. The CDR3 runs to 15 residues. After removal of 3 bases from V and 8 bases from J, the junction contained 11 bases not matched to a gene. Germline assignment: CDR1 KGHDR and CDR2 SFDVKD. The CDR3 bases are TGTGCCACCAGTGATAATACGGGACAGTTAGGCGGCTACACCTTC. This translates into CATSDNTGQLGGYTF.

V usage is TRBV5-4 and J usage is TRBJ2-7, with 9 bases fitting TRBD2. Losses at the gene ends were 4 bases for V and 6 bases for J; bases not matched to a gene: 14. There are 16 residues in the CDR3. The germline CDR1 and CDR2 sequences are SGHNT and YYREEE (reference sequence). The CDR3 sequence is CASSDNSGLANGEQYF. In DNA, the CDR3 is TGTGCCAGCAGCGATAATTCGGGACTAGCTAACGGCGAGCAGTACTTC.

The chain has TRBV19 and TRBJ1-5, with D hard to call. This CDR3 comprises 13 residues. CDR1 and CDR2 from the germline V gene are LNHDA and SQIVND (reference sequence). Trimming shortened V by 7 bases and J by 4 bases, and 11 bases separated the two germline ends. CDR3 sequence reads: CASTSPGNQPQHF. CDR3 DNA sequence: TGTGCCAGTACATCTCCGGGGAATCAGCCCCAGCATTTT.

This chain links TRBV5-1 with TRBJ1-4, with D perhaps matching TRBD1 (6 bases). Trimming cost V 4 bases and J 4 bases, with 14 bases left between them. Germline CDR1 is SGHRS and CDR2 is YFSETQ. This CDR3 spans 15 amino acids. The CDR3 loop reads CASSVDSGDNEKLFF. The CDR3 DNA reads as TGCGCCAGCAGCGTTGACTCAGGGGATAATGAAAAACTGTTTTTT.

This clone has only one observation. The identical CDR3 is also encoded by other nucleotide sequences in the sample. The rearrangement links TRBV3-1 (or the pseudogene TRBV3-2) to TRBJ2-1; the D is unclear. V shed 2 bases and J shed 7 bases, with 6 bases lying between them. CDR3 size: 12 residues. In germline, CDR1 is LGHDT, CDR2 YNNKEL (reference sequence). The CDR3 DNA reads TGTGCCAGCAGCCAATTGGGTAATGAGCAGTTCTTC. Translating it yields CASSQLGNEQFF.

The gene calls are TRBV27 and TRBJ2-7, with a possible D match to TRBD1 (6 bases). The germline gives CDR1 MNHEY, CDR2 SMNVEV (reference sequence). The CDR3 is 19 amino acids. Between the trimmed V and J ends, which lost 5 bases and 3 bases, there was a span of 29 bases. CDR3 coding DNA: TGTGCCAGCAGTCCGACAGGACAGATTAAATTTCCCTTTTACTACGAGCAGTACTTC. This sequence encodes CASSPTGQIKFPFYYEQYF.

The V call is TRBV11-2, the J call TRBJ2-1, with D possibly matching TRBD2 (6 bases). Germline CDR1 and CDR2: SGHAT and FQNNGV. The CDR3 has 17 amino acids. The V end was cut by 4 bases, the J end by 2 bases, with 18 bases between. The CDR3 coding sequence is TGTGCCAGCAGCTCGTTTGGACTAAGGGGAGCCTACAATGAGCAGTTCTTC. As protein: CASSSFGLRGAYNEQFF.

The chain has TRBV27 and TRBJ1-1; 10 bases align to TRBD1. Per the germline V gene, CDR1 is MNHEY and CDR2 is SMNVEV (reference sequence). The CDR3 spans 15 residues. Trimming at V came to 1 base and at J to 10 bases, leaving 9 bases not matched to a gene. CDR3 coding DNA: TGTGCCAGCAGTTTATTCATAGGACAGGGGGTCCGAGCTTTCTTT. Encoded protein: CASSLFIGQGVRAFF.

V usage is TRBV7-9 and J usage is TRBJ1-2, with TRBD1 identical over 11 bases. V trimming: 5 bases; J trimming: 5 bases; junction bases outside the gene matches: 4. Germline V gene data show CDR1 as SEHNR and CDR2 as FQNEAQ (reference sequence). This CDR3 has 14 amino acids. This chain's CDR3 is CASSTDRGLYGYTF. CDR3 DNA: TGTGCCAGCAGCACGGACAGGGGGCTTTATGGCTACACCTTC.

This clone has more than one count but fewer than ten. V usage is TRBV5-5 and J usage is TRBJ2-7, with D tentatively TRBD1 (7 bases). Germline loops: CDR1 SGHKS, CDR2 YYEKEE (reference sequence). Trimming took 0 bases from V and 0 from J, leaving 10 bases between them. The CDR3 runs to 15 residues. CDR3 coding DNA: TGTGCCAGCAGCTTGGGGGGGGACAGCTCCTACGAGCAGTACTTC. It codes for CASSLGGDSSYEQYF.

The sample holds one count of this clone. The chain has TRBV7-2 and TRBJ2-1, with 15 bases identical to TRBD2. Losses at the gene ends were 1 base for V and 5 bases for J; bases not matched to a gene: 3. Germline V gene data show CDR1 as SGHTA and CDR2 as FQGNSA. The CDR3 is made up of 17 amino acids. CDR3 residues: CASSLVGLAGGNNEQFF. The CDR3 DNA reads as TGTGCCAGCAGCTTAGTCGGACTAGCGGGGGGGAACAATGAGCAGTTCTTC.

The rearrangement joins TRBV19 to TRBJ1-1; 7 bases are shared with TRBD1. The CDR3 is made up of 13 amino acids. Germline V CDR1 and CDR2: LNHDA, SQIVND (reference sequence). V gave up 6 bases and J gave up 5 bases; unmatched junction bases: 6. CDR3 DNA: TGTGCCAGTAGCACAGGGGTGGGGACTGAAGCTTTCTTT. It encodes CASSTGVGTEAFF.

The chain joins TRBV2 to TRBJ1-2; TRBD1 aligns across 7 bases. The CDR3 has 16 residues. The V gene's germline CDR1 is SNHLY and CDR2 FYNNEI. Trimming removed 6 bases from V and 4 bases from J; junction bases left unmatched: 14. CDR3 protein: CASRDFEVAGGYGYTF. The DNA of the CDR3 is TGTGCCAGCAGGGATTTCGAGGTGGCAGGGGGCTATGGCTACACCTTC.

This chain links TRBV20-1 with TRBJ1-2; D is undetermined. The CDR3 contains 11 residues. In germline, CDR1 is DFQATT, CDR2 SNEGSKA (reference sequence). Trimming removed 4 bases from V and 8 bases from J, with 11 bases in between. CDR3 coding DNA: TGCAGTGCTAAAGAACAAAAGGGCTACACCTTC. It codes for CSAKEQKGYTF.

The V call is TRBV4-2, the J call TRBJ2-3, with 8 bases fitting TRBD2. CDR3 size: 15 residues. The J segment lost 4 bases and the V segment lost 4 bases, leaving 7 bases of the junction unmatched. From germline, CDR1 is LGHNA and CDR2 YNFKEQ. In nucleotides, the CDR3 is TGTGCCAGCAGCCCATTAGCGGGAATCGCAGATACGCAGTATTTT. This translates into CASSPLAGIADTQYF.

This sequence joins TRBV18 and TRBJ2-1; 10 positions agree with TRBD1. Germline CDR1 is KGHSH and CDR2 is LQKENI. V dropped 7 bases and J dropped 9; count of bases not matched to a gene: 6. The CDR3 has 13 residues. Here the CDR3 reads CASLWTGGGEQFF. CDR3 sequence (DNA): TGTGCCAGCTTATGGACAGGGGGTGGTGAGCAGTTCTTC.

J is TRBJ1-1 and V is TRBV21-1. TRBV21-1 is tagged as a pseudogene. The CDR3 contains 16 residues. In DNA form, the CDR3 reads TGTGCCAGCAGCTGCAATTGGACGGTTATGAACACTGAAGCTTTCTTT. This sequence encodes CASSCNWTVMNTEAFF.

V usage is TRBV5-4 and J usage is TRBJ1-3; the D is unclear. The germline gives CDR1 SGHNT, CDR2 YYREEE (reference sequence). V was cut by 3 bases and J by 0 bases, with 4 bases left in between. There are 13 residues in the CDR3. For the CDR3, the DNA is TGTGCCAGCAGCTCCGACTCTGGAAACACCATATATTTT. Amino acid sequence: CASSSDSGNTIYF.

The chain combines TRBV6-5 with TRBJ1-3; D unclear. Trimming took 2 bases from V and 2 from J, leaving 10 bases between them. In germline, CDR1 is MNHEY, CDR2 SVGAGI. This CDR3 spans 15 amino acids. The CDR3 is CASSYDGNTGNTIYF. CDR3 nucleotides: TGTGCCAGCAGTTACGACGGGAATACTGGAAACACCATATATTTT.

The gene calls are TRBV30 and TRBJ2-1; TRBD2 aligns across 7 bases. The V segment lost 0 bases and the J segment 13 bases; nucleotides outside the gene matches: 9. The CDR3 loop spans 13 amino acids. The germline CDR1 and CDR2 sequences are GTSNPN and SVGIG (reference sequence). The CDR3 DNA sequence: TGTGCCTGGAGTGTAGCCGGGGGGAGGCTACAGTTCTTC. This encodes CAWSVAGGRLQFF.